The T cell receptor beta chain under discussion was sequenced for a study of vaccination and CD4 T cells after COVID-19. In the study overall: The convalescents comprised six males and four females, two of them Hispanic.

Treatment described: approximately nine-day PBMC culture with coronavirus spike peptide pools or control peptides (ViraFEST assay). With about 9 days of culture completed, CD4+ T cells were isolated by negative selection. Notes on this clonotype: Its antigen remains unidentified.

The CDR3 spans 18 residues. J was trimmed by 2 bases and V by 1 base; bases with no gene match: 10. Cultured CD4+ T cell DNA underwent sequencing with the Oncomine TCR Beta short-read assay. It was from cultured CD4+ T cells that genomic DNA was extracted. TCRdb analysed the PCR reads with MiXCR anew, one entry per CDR3 protein. The repertoire holds 10,000 to 15,000 distinct CDR3 sequences, with 35% to 45% as singletons. Sample: cultured CD4+ T cells from blood. The V call is TRBV12-3 or TRBV12-4, the J call TRBJ1-5, with 8 bases fitting TRBD1. The TCR was taken from a human donor with COVID-19. CDR3 residues: CASSLVFQGARGNQPQHF. CDR3 sequence (DNA): TGTGCCAGCAGTTTAGTCTTTCAGGGGGCGCGGGGCAATCAGCCCCAGCATTTT.